This T cell receptor beta chain appears in the sequencing data of a study of control samples from healthy donors and cancer patients. The data were produced by immunoSEQ multiplex PCR, yet TCRdb's version contains in-frame clones alone and is incomplete. This sample carries 150,000 to 200,000 clones, about 94% of them seen once, and the ten largest clones take approximately 14%. The germline V gene has CDR1 SGHAT and CDR2 FQDESV (reference sequence). The CDR3 is 14 amino acids. V shed 8 bases and J 4 bases; nucleotides not matched to a gene: 10. The sample was PBMCs. The receptor comes from a man aged 55 to 70 with colorectal cancer. The rearrangement links TRBV11-1 to TRBJ1-1, with 7 nucleotides matching TRBD1. CDR3 nucleotide sequence: TGTGCCAGCGGCCCGTTTACAGGGGTCACTGAAGCTTTCTTT. As protein: CASGPFTGVTEAFF.